This T cell receptor beta chain originates from a study of CD8+ T cells in alopecia areata. cDNA prepared by RNA extraction and subsequent reverse transcription served as the template for sequencing. Data came from immunoSEQ multiplex PCR; TCRdb stores just in-frame clones and leaves some out. The sample lists approximately 210,000 clones, around 65% seen once, with more than 1% in the top ten. Sample treatment: oral pan-JAK inhibitor, 5-10 mg twice daily. Collection of lesional scalp punch biopsies and peripheral blood was performed in alopecia areata patients. Trimming pared 4 bases from V and 4 bases from J, leaving 11 bases between. The germline gives CDR1 SGHDT, CDR2 YYEEEE. This CDR3 comprises 13 residues.

Sequenced here: CD4+ T cells sorted from blood, sampled at week 44, from a patient treated with tofacitinib. This TCR was recovered from a human donor with alopecia areata. The chain links TRBV5-6 to TRBJ2-5, with TRBD1 as a possible D gene (5 bases). The CDR3: CASSPGIPETQYF. CDR3 DNA: TGTGCCAGCAGCCCAGGGATTCCAGAGACCCAGTACTTC. The variable domain in full, with the rest retrieved from reference TRBV5-6 and TRBJ2-5, is DAGVTQSPTHLIKTRGQQVTLRCSPKSGHDTVSWYQQALGQGPQFIFQYYEEEERQRGNFPDRFSGHQFPNYSSELNVNALLLGDSALYLCASSPGIPETQYFGPGTRLLVL.